These 32 T cell receptor beta chains originate from one sample sequenced in a study of cytomegalovirus exposure and HLA in healthy donors. The study ran its PCR with 60 Vbeta and 13 Jbeta primers. Profiled with immunoSEQ multiplex PCR; TCRdb holds only in-frame clones, not every one. The sample lists fewer than 300,000 clones; roughly 85% were seen once. Sequencing was carried out using PBMCs. The receptors were gathered from a man aged 40-49 years in good health and CMV-seropositive.

The chain carries TRBV9 and TRBJ1-2, with D uncertain. Trimming removed 7 bases at V and 8 bases at J, with 12 bases between. The CDR3 runs to 11 residues. The germline CDR1 and CDR2 sequences are SGDLS and YYNGEE. The CDR3 protein is CASSGSDGYTF. For the CDR3, the DNA is TGTGCCAGCTCGGGGAGCGACGGCTACACCTTC.

This chain joins TRBV7-8 and TRBJ1-1; D remains ambiguous. The CDR3 consists of 14 residues. V dropped 2 bases and J dropped 1 base, with 8 bases sitting between them. Germline loops: CDR1 SGHVS, CDR2 FQNEAQ. The CDR3: CASSLLERNTEAFF. In DNA, the CDR3 is TGTGCCAGCAGCTTATTGGAGAGGAACACTGAAGCTTTCTTT.

The chain carries TRBV9 and TRBJ2-1, with 9 bases fitting TRBD2. The junction had 7 bases not matched to a gene; V was cut back by 1 base and J by 5 bases. Germline CDR1 is SGDLS and CDR2 is YYNGEE. The CDR3 runs 16 residues. CDR3 sequence reads: CASSVPQTSGDNEQFF. The CDR3 nucleotides are TGTGCCAGCAGCGTACCCCAGACTAGCGGAGACAATGAGCAGTTCTTC.

The gene calls are TRBV27 and TRBJ1-1, with 7 bases matching TRBD1. Trimming took 5 bases from V and 1 from J; bases not matched to a gene: 4. The CDR3 has 14 residues. Germline CDR1 reads MNHEY; CDR2 reads SMNVEV (reference sequence). The CDR3 loop is CASSHQGGNTEAFF. The CDR3 bases are TGTGCCAGCAGTCATCAGGGGGGGAACACTGAAGCTTTCTTT.

J is TRBJ2-4 and V is TRBV29-1, with 7 nucleotides matching TRBD2. The CDR3 is made up of 15 amino acids. In germline, CDR1 is SQVTM, CDR2 ANQGSEA. Trimming at V came to 8 bases and at J to 2 bases, leaving 12 bases not matched to a gene. The CDR3 bases are TGCAGCTTCGTAGCGCGGGAGTGGTCCAAAAACATTCAGTACTTC. Its translation: CSFVAREWSKNIQYF.

The V call is TRBV2, the J call TRBJ1-5; 7 nucleotides line up with TRBD1. The germline CDR1 and CDR2 sequences are SNHLY and FYNNEI. The CDR3 is made up of 17 amino acids. The V and J ends lost 3 bases and 3 bases, in that order; junction bases with no gene match: 11. CDR3 protein: CASSDPGQIFDNQPQHF. Written as DNA, the CDR3 is TGTGCCAGCAGTGACCCGGGACAGATATTTGACAATCAGCCCCAGCATTTT.

The V call is TRBV7-9, the J call TRBJ2-1; D ambiguous. V was clipped by 2 bases and J by 8 bases, with 7 bases between them. This CDR3 region has 12 residues. The germline V gene encodes CDR1 SEHNR and CDR2 FQNEAQ (reference sequence). Here the CDR3 DNA reads TGTGCCAGCAGCTTACTCCCCGATGAGCAGTTCTTC. Residues: CASSLLPDEQFF.

V and J are TRBV18 and TRBJ2-7; 8 bases align to TRBD2. V shed 3 bases and J 5 bases; nucleotides not matched to a gene: 3. Per germline, CDR1 KGHSH and CDR2 LQKENI. This CDR3 has 13 residues. The DNA of the CDR3 is TGTGCCAGCTCACCTAGCGGGACCCACGAGCAGTACTTC. Its translation: CASSPSGTHEQYF.

The chain recombines TRBV27 with TRBJ2-2; D is possibly TRBD2 (6 bases). The V and J ends lost 9 bases and 4 bases respectively, with 18 bases between them. The germline V gene has CDR1 MNHEY and CDR2 SMNVEV (reference sequence). This CDR3 is 15 amino acids long. The CDR3 spells CARKRREESTGELFF. DNA for the CDR3: TGTGCCAGGAAGAGGAGGGAGGAATCCACCGGGGAGCTGTTTTTT.

Worth noting for this clone: Distinct nucleotide sequences in the sample also encode this CDR3. This chain links TRBV7-6 with TRBJ1-5; D ambiguous. From germline, CDR1 is SGHVS and CDR2 FNYEAQ. The CDR3 length is 14 residues. V dropped 1 base and J dropped 3 bases, with 7 bases sitting between them. The CDR3 DNA is TGTGCCAGCAGCTTAGGGCCAGTCAATCAGCCCCAGCATTTT. This codes for CASSLGPVNQPQHF.

This rearrangement joins TRBV5-8 to TRBJ2-1; 14 bases map to TRBD2. Germline CDR1 and CDR2: SGHTS and YDEGEE. Trimming cost V 4 bases and J 5 bases; bases outside gene matches: 11. This CDR3 comprises 18 residues. The CDR3, as DNA: TGTGCCAGCAGCCGGGGACTAGCGGGAGCGGAAGTTGACAATGAGCAGTTCTTC. Its protein product is CASSRGLAGAEVDNEQFF.

The J gene is TRBJ2-3, the V gene TRBV7-9; 14 nucleotides match TRBD2. The CDR3 contains 17 residues. The V gene end was trimmed by 5 bases and the J gene end by 3 bases; junction bases not matched to a gene: 7. From germline, CDR1 is SEHNR and CDR2 FQNEAQ (reference sequence). The CDR3 DNA is TGTGCCAGCAGCAAAGGACTAGCGGGAGGACCTACAGATACGCAGTATTTT. Translation gives CASSKGLAGGPTDTQYF.

The J gene is TRBJ2-7, the V gene TRBV6-1; TRBD2 matches 8 bases. This CDR3 comprises 14 residues. CDR1 is MNHNS, CDR2 SASEGT, per germline. V lost 4 bases, J lost 3 bases, and 5 bases stayed unmatched. CDR3: CASSGGTSFYEQYF. CDR3 sequence (DNA): TGTGCCAGCAGTGGAGGGACTAGTTTCTACGAGCAGTACTTC.

The chain combines TRBV5-5 with TRBJ1-2, with D unclear. Trimming took off 4 bases at V and 8 bases at J, with 12 bases between the two ends. CDR3 length: 12 amino acids. CDR1 is SGHKS and CDR2 is YYEKEE in the germline V gene (reference sequence). The CDR3 nucleotides read TGTGCCAGCAGCCTTGACCCGGGAGGCTACACCTTC. Its protein product is CASSLDPGGYTF.

V usage is TRBV18 and J usage is TRBJ1-3, with 10 bases that match TRBD1. The CDR3 is made up of 17 amino acids. Looked up from germline, CDR1 is KGHSH and CDR2 is LQKENI. The V gene end was trimmed by 5 bases and the J gene end by 1 base; junction bases not matched to a gene: 8. The CDR3, as DNA: TGTGCCAGCTCATCTTCCGGACAGGGGGTTTCTGGAAACACCATATATTTT. As protein: CASSSSGQGVSGNTIYF.

The CDR3, as DNA: TGTGCCAGCTCACCGACTAGCGTTCCGACAACTAGCACAGATACGCAGTATTTT. This sequence encodes CASSPTSVPTTSTDTQYF. This rearrangement joins TRBV18 to TRBJ2-3; 8 bases are shared with TRBD2. Trimming took 3 bases from V and 0 from J; bases not matched to a gene: 11. CDR1 and CDR2 (germline): KGHSH, LQKENI. This CDR3 spans 18 amino acids.

V usage is TRBV5-5 and J usage is TRBJ1-4; 7 nucleotides match TRBD1. The CDR3 sequence is 14 residues long. Germline CDR1 and CDR2: SGHKS and YYEKEE (reference sequence). V shed 2 bases, J shed 4 bases, and the junction held 2 bases outside the gene matches. The CDR3 DNA is TGTGCCAGCAGCTTATACAGGGGTAATGAAAAACTGTTTTTT. It specifies CASSLYRGNEKLFF.

This clone has just a few counts. The chain couples TRBV10-2 to TRBJ1-1; 10 bases match TRBD1. J lost 8 bases, V lost 4 bases, and 7 bases had no gene match. CDR1 and CDR2 from the germline V gene are WSHSY and SAAADI. The CDR3 runs to 14 residues. Here the CDR3 DNA reads TGCGCCAGCAGTGCGGGACAGGGGAAACTGGAAGCTTTCTTT. Translated, it gives CASSAGQGKLEAFF.

The V gene is TRBV19, the J gene TRBJ2-7, with 7 bases matching TRBD2. CDR1 LNHDA and CDR2 SQIVND come from the germline V gene (reference sequence). The CDR3 covers 16 residues. V lost 5 bases, J lost 0 bases, and 10 bases stayed unmatched. The CDR3 nucleotides read TGTGCCAGTAGTCCCCAAGCGGGGCAGAGCTCCTACGAGCAGTACTTC. This codes for CASSPQAGQSSYEQYF.

This chain links TRBV10-3 with TRBJ2-7, with D possibly matching TRBD2 (7 bases). Germline loops: CDR1 ENHRY, CDR2 SYGVKD. Trimming shortened V by 4 bases and J by 6 bases, and 10 bases separated the two germline ends. The CDR3 has 12 amino acids. CDR3 loop: CAISGRGGEQYF. The CDR3 bases are TGTGCCATCAGTGGGAGGGGGGGCGAGCAGTACTTC.

In its sample, this clone was seen once. J is TRBJ1-6 and V is TRBV30, with TRBD1 matching over 9 bases. Unmatched junction bases numbered 9, after V lost 5 bases and J lost 7 bases. Germline lookup yields CDR1 GTSNPN and CDR2 SVGIG (reference sequence). CDR3 length: 15 residues. The CDR3 DNA sequence: TGTGCCTGGGAACCGGGACAGGGTGAAAATTCACCCCTCCACTTT. It is translated as CAWEPGQGENSPLHF. Full variable domain (outside the CDR3, taken from reference TRBV30 and TRBJ1-6): SQTIHQWPATLVQPVGSPLSLECTVEGTSNPNLYWYRQAAGRGLQLLFYSVGIGQISSEVPQNLSASRPQDRQFILSSKKLLLSDSGFYLCAWEPGQGENSPLHFGNGTRLTVT.

The rearrangement uses TRBV6-5 and TRBJ2-7, with TRBD1 identical over 8 bases. The length of the CDR3 is 14 residues. Per germline, CDR1 MNHEY and CDR2 SVGAGI. The junction had 5 bases not matched to a gene; V was cut back by 2 bases and J by 5 bases. The CDR3 nucleotides read TGTGCCAGCAGTTACGTGCAGGGGGCTAACGAGCAGTACTTC. Protein: CASSYVQGANEQYF.

Details on this clone: This sample also contains other DNA sequences that code for the same CDR3. The genes are TRBV7-2 and TRBJ2-5; TRBD1 is a possible D gene (5 bases). Germline CDR1 SGHTA, CDR2 FQGNSA. The CDR3 extends over 14 amino acids. V lost 1 base to trimming and J lost 5 bases, with 11 bases between them. CDR3: CASSLGPGQETQYF. The CDR3 nucleotides read TGTGCCAGCAGCTTAGGCCCAGGGCAGGAGACCCAGTACTTC.

This chain joins TRBV2 and TRBJ2-5; TRBD2 might be the D (6 bases). Between the trimmed V and J ends, which lost 7 bases and 2 bases, there was a span of 17 bases. Germline lookup yields CDR1 SNHLY and CDR2 FYNNEI. The CDR3 runs to 15 residues. The CDR3 DNA reads TGTGCCAGCACCCCGGGACTCCGGGCTCAAGAGACCCAGTACTTC. Protein product: CASTPGLRAQETQYF. Variable domain in full (rest from reference TRBV2 and TRBJ2-5): EPEVTQTPSHQVTQMGQEVILRCVPISNHLYFYWYRQILGQKVEFLVSFYNNEISEKSEIFDDQFSVERPDGSNFTLKIRSTKLEDSAMYFCASTPGLRAQETQYFGPGTRLLVL.

The CDR3, as DNA: TGTGCCAGCAGCCCGCCCAATTTGGCCCAGCAGTACTTC. Translating it yields CASSPPNLAQQYF. This chain links TRBV28 with TRBJ2-7, with D unclear. Germline V lookup: CDR1 MDHEN, CDR2 SYDVKM. Trimming took 6 bases from V and 8 from J, leaving 17 bases between them. This CDR3 has 13 amino acids.

The chain uses TRBV9 and TRBJ1-1; 7 bases match TRBD1. The CDR3 loop spans 14 amino acids. Germline CDR1 reads SGDLS; CDR2 reads YYNGEE. V was pared by 4 bases and J by 5 bases, with 8 bases of the junction left unmatched. The CDR3 region is CASSPRQGGTEAFF. CDR3 coding DNA: TGTGCCAGCAGCCCGAGACAGGGTGGGACTGAAGCTTTCTTT.

In this sample, this clone turned up a few times. The genes are TRBV6-5 and TRBJ1-5, with unresolved D. The germline CDR1 and CDR2 sequences are MNHEY and SVGAGI. V lost 0 bases and J lost 6, with 9 bases in between. CDR3 length: 14 residues. CDR3 in DNA: TGTGCCAGCAGTTACTCTAGGGAGCTTCAGCCCCAGCATTTT. Translating it yields CASSYSRELQPQHF.

This chain connects TRBV14 to TRBJ2-1, with 7 bases matching TRBD2. The CDR3 consists of 16 residues. The V and J ends lost 0 bases and 3 bases, in that order; junction bases with no gene match: 5. Per germline, CDR1 SGHDN and CDR2 FVKESK. CDR3 DNA: TGTGCCAGCAGCCAAGATAGGTGGGAGGGCTACAATGAGCAGTTCTTC. It specifies CASSQDRWEGYNEQFF.

The genes are TRBV23-1 and TRBJ2-3; D is undetermined. TRBV23-1 is identified as an open reading frame with a role that is uncertain. V lost 2 bases, J lost 0 bases, and 9 bases lay in between. The CDR3 extends over 15 amino acids. The CDR3 region is CASSQKRNSTDTQYF. The CDR3 DNA follows: TGCGCCAGCAGTCAAAAGAGGAATAGCACAGATACGCAGTATTTT.

This chain links TRBV7-9 with TRBJ2-4; 11 bases are shared with TRBD2. Unmatched junction bases numbered 6, after V lost 5 bases and J lost 3 bases. The CDR3 loop spans 16 amino acids. CDR1 is SEHNR, CDR2 FQNEAQ, per germline (reference sequence). CDR3 residues: CASSQGTSGVKNIQYF. CDR3 coding DNA: TGTGCCAGCAGCCAAGGGACTAGCGGCGTCAAAAACATTCAGTACTTC.

The chain links TRBV12-5 to TRBJ2-1, with 9 bases identical to TRBD2. The germline gives CDR1 LGHNT, CDR2 FRNRAP. The CDR3 loop spans 14 amino acids. Trimming took 6 bases from V and 8 from J; bases not matched to a gene: 8. The DNA of the CDR3 is TGTGCTAGTGGGAGTAGCGGGAGTCAGGATGAGCAGTTCTTC. Its translation: CASGSSGSQDEQFF.

The chain has TRBV27 and TRBJ1-5; the D gene is possibly TRBD1 (6 bases). Germline V gene lookup returns CDR1 MNHEY and CDR2 SMNVEV (reference sequence). V was clipped by 4 bases and J by 3 bases, with 13 bases between them. The CDR3 contains 15 residues. The CDR3: CASSSEQGLNQPQHF. The CDR3 nucleotides are TGTGCCAGCAGTTCGGAACAGGGTCTCAATCAGCCCCAGCATTTT.